This T cell receptor (beta chain) was sequenced during a study of T cell responses to AZD1222 COVID-19 vaccine. The CDR3 has 13 residues. V lost 11 bases, J lost 4 bases, and 14 bases lay in between. The protocol was immunoSEQ multiplex PCR, while the TCRdb copy is restricted to in-frame clones and leaves out a portion. The data show 100,000 to 150,000 clones, around 84% seen once. This specimen was peripheral blood, taken on day 0 of AZD1222 vaccination. The J gene is TRBJ2-2, the V gene TRBV12-3 or TRBV12-4; tentatively, D is TRBD2 (6 bases). The TCR originated in an adult in good health. The DNA of the CDR3 is TGTGCCTCTCATCCGGGAGCCACCGGGGAGCTGTTTTTT. It codes for CASHPGATGELFF.